This T cell receptor (beta chain) was sequenced during a study of cytomegalovirus exposure and HLA in healthy donors. The study, taken as a whole, reports: It was confirmed in vitro that a few of the CMV-associated chains were specific for CMV antigens.

A word on this clone: The antigen is undetermined.

Here immunoSEQ multiplex PCR was the method, and the copy in TCRdb shows in-frame clones only, minus some. The sample lists about 280,000 clones; 80% to 90% were seen once. V gave up 5 bases and J gave up 7 bases; unmatched junction bases: 2. Germline CDR1 and CDR2: GTSNPN and SVGIG (reference sequence). CDR3 length equals 11 residues. Sequencing input: PBMCs. The rearrangement joins TRBV30 to TRBJ1-3; 7 nucleotides match TRBD1. The source of this sequence is a woman between 18 and 30 years old in good health and CMV-seronegative. The CDR3 DNA sequence: TGTGCCTGGGACAGGGAGAACACCATATATTTT. Its protein product is CAWDRENTIYF.